This is a list of T cell receptor beta chains from one sample in a study of blood T cells in healthy people across ages. TCRdb called the 5' RACE reads again in MiXCR, with one record for every CDR3 protein. This table has fewer than 800,000 distinct CDR3 sequences, about 34% appearing once. The sequenced sample was blood. The receptors derive from an elderly woman in good health. CDR3s include the opening cysteine and the closing phenylalanine or tryptophan. Each record gives: V gene, clone size, D gene, J gene, CDR3 DNA, CDR3 protein. A D gene is named only where the DNA matches it firmly. Size values are once, few and many counts, or a class for expanded clones, and some rows have none.

V: TRBV7-8; size: few; D: TRBD2; J: TRBJ2-1; DNA: TGTGCCAGCAGCTTTTCGGGGGGGCAGAATGAGCAGTTCTTC; CDR3: CASSFSGGQNEQFF
V: TRBV7-8; size: NA; D: NA; J: TRBJ1-2; DNA: TGTGCCAGCAGCTCATCTGATTTCTATGGCTACACCTTC; CDR3: CASSSSDFYGYTF
V: TRBV4-2; size: NA; D: NA; J: TRBJ1-1; DNA: TGTGCCAGCAGGAGAACGTTTAACACTGGAGCTTTCTTT; CDR3: CASRRTFNTGAFF
V: TRBV3-1; size: NA; D: NA; J: TRBJ2-1; DNA: TGTGCCAGCAGCCAAGATCCTATAGGGACCTTTTGGCAGTTCTTC; CDR3: CASSQDPIGTFWQFF
V: TRBV29-1; size: NA; D: NA; J: TRBJ2-7; DNA: TGCAGCGTTGTGGGGTTCTCCTACGAGCAGTACTTC; CDR3: CSVVGFSYEQYF
V: TRBV19; size: many; D: TRBD1; J: TRBJ2-7; DNA: TGTGCCAGTAGTATGGCCGGGACAGGGATGTACGAGCAGTACTTC; CDR3: CASSMAGTGMYEQYF
V: TRBV30; size: few; D: NA; J: TRBJ1-1; DNA: TGTGCCTGGACTCTTTTAGACCGAAGAGCTTTCTTT; CDR3: CAWTLLDRRAFF
V: TRBV5-1; size: NA; D: NA; J: TRBJ1-4; DNA: TGCGCCAGCAGGTACGGGACAACAGCCGATGAAAAACTGTTTTTT; CDR3: CASRYGTTADEKLFF
V: TRBV20-1; size: NA; D: NA; J: TRBJ2-1; DNA: TGCAGTGCTAGTGTGTCGGGAGTCCTTTACAATGAGCAGTTCTTC; CDR3: CSASVSGVLYNEQFF
V: TRBV27; size: few; D: NA; J: TRBJ2-7; DNA: TGTGCCAGCAGTTTATCGATGGGGCCTTACGGGTCCTACGAGCAGTACTTC; CDR3: CASSLSMGPYGSYEQYF
V: TRBV7-9; size: NA; D: NA; J: TRBJ2-2; DNA: TGTGCCAGCAGCTTAGCCGGCCGGGCAGCCGGGGAGCTGTTTTTT; CDR3: CASSLAGRAAGELFF
V: TRBV5-1; size: NA; D: TRBD2; J: TRBJ2-7; DNA: TGTGCCAGCAGCATGCTGGGGGGAGGGTCCTACGAGCAGTACTTC; CDR3: CASSMLGGGSYEQYF
V: TRBV30; size: NA; D: NA; J: TRBJ2-2; DNA: TGTGCCTGGAGTGTCTCCGGGGACAGGGAGCTGTTTTTT; CDR3: CAWSVSGDRELFF
V: TRBV10-3; size: many; D: NA; J: TRBJ1-5; DNA: TGTGCCATCAGTGAGTCCGGAGGGAAGGTCCATCAGCCCCAGCATTTT; CDR3: CAISESGGKVHQPQHF